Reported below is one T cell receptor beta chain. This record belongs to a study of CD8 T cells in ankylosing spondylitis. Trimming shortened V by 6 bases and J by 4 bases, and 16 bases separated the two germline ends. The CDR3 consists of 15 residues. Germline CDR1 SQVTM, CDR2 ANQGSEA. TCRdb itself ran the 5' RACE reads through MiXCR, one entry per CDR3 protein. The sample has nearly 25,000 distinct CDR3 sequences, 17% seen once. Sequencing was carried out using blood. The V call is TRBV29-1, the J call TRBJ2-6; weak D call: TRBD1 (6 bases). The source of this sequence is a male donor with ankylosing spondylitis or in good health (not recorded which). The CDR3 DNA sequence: TGCAGCGTGGGCACAGGGCGTTCAGGGGCCAACGTCCTGACTTTC. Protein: CSVGTGRSGANVLTF.